The present T cell receptor (beta chain) was sequenced within a study of blood T cell repertoires in COVID-19. Background on the study: T cells, B-cell-depleted T cells, or PBMCs supplied cDNA or gDNA.

Methods used by the authors: Estimates of nucleated cell counts were drawn from the amplification of reference gene primers. The assay was immunoSEQ multiplex PCR, and TCRdb's table has in-frame clones only and misses some. The D gene and trimming were derived from the DNA, and the V and J assignments and clone size from that table. Of around 150,000 clones in the sample, around 92% were seen once. The CDR3 is 12 residues long. Trimming removed 3 bases at V and 8 bases at J, with 7 bases between. The Seattle patients joined while their infection was active and were tracked longitudinally afterward. V gene TRBV12-3 or TRBV12-4 combines with J gene TRBJ2-2; tentatively, D is TRBD2 (5 bases). The TCR originated in a man aged 25-45 years with COVID-19, enrolled during active disease. Material: peripheral blood. The CDR3 nucleotides are TGTGCCAGCAGTTTCGGGATGGGGGAGCTGTTTTTT. Protein: CASSFGMGELFF.